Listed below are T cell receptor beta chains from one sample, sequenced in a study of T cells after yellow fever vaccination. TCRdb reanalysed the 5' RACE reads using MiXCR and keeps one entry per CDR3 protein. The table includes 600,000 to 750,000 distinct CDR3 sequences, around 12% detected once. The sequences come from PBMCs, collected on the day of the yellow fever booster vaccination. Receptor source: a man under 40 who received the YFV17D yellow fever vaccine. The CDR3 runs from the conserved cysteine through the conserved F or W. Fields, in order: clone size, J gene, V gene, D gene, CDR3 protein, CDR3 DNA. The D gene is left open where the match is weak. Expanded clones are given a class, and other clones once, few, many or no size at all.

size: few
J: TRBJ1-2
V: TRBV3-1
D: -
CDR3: CASSSGFRGYTF
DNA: TGTGCCAGCAGCTCAGGGTTCCGCGGCTACACCTTC

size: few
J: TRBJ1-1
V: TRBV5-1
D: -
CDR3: CASSFAVVDEAFF
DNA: TGCGCCAGCAGCTTTGCCGTGGTGGATGAAGCTTTCTTT

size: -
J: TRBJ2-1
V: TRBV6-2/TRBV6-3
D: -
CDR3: CASRTGVSPNSYNEQFF
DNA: TGTGCCAGCAGGACGGGAGTCTCTCCAAACTCCTACAATGAGCAGTTCTTC

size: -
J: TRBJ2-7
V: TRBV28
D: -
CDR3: CATAGQPTYEQYF
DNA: TGTGCCACCGCGGGACAGCCAACCTACGAGCAGTACTTC

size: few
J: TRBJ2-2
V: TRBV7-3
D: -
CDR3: CASSRTNTGELFF
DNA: TGTGCCAGCTCACGAACAAACACCGGGGAGCTGTTTTTT

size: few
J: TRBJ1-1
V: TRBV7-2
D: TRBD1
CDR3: CASSWGQGAAAFF
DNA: TGTGCCAGCAGCTGGGGACAGGGGGCGGCAGCTTTCTTT

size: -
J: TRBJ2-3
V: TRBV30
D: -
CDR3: CAWSVQAGSTDTQYF
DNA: TGTGCCTGGAGTGTACAGGCAGGGAGCACAGATACGCAGTATTTT

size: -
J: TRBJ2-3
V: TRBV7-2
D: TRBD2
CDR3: CASSSPPGLAQYF
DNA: TGTGCCAGCAGCTCTCCACCGGGACTAGCGCAGTATTTT

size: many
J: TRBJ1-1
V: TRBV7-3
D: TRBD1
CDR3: CASSWGQGAEAFF
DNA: TGTGCCAGCAGCTGGGGACAGGGGGCTGAAGCTTTCTTT

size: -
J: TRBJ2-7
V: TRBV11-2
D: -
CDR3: CASSPRGAGAIWAQYF
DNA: TGTGCCAGCAGCCCACGCGGAGCAGGGGCCATATGGGCGCAGTACTTC

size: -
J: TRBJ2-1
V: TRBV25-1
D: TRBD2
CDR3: CASRLAGEDEQFF
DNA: TGTGCCAGCAGACTAGCGGGAGAAGATGAGCAGTTCTTC

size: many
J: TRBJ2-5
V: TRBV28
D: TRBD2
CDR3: CASSLFGGEGSTQETQYF
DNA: TGTGCCAGCAGTTTATTCGGAGGGGAGGGGTCAACTCAAGAGACCCAGTACTTC

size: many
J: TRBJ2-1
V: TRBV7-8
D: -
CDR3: CASSLGTSRGQFF
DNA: TGTGCCAGCAGCTTAGGGACCAGTCGGGGGCAGTTCTTC

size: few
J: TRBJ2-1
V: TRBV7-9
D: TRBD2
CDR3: CASSPMRGVYNEQFF
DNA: TGTGCCAGCAGCCCTATGCGGGGGGTGTACAATGAGCAGTTCTTC